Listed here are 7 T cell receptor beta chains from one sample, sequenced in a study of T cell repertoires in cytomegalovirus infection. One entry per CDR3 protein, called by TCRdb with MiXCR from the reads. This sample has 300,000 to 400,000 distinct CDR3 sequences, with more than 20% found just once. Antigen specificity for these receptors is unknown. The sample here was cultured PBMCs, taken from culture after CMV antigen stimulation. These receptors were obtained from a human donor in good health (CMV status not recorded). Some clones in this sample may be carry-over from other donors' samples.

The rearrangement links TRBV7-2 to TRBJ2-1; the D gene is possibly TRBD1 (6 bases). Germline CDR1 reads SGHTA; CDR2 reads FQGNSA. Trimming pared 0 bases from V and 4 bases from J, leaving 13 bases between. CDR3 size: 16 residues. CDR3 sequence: CASSLAGTGTYNEQFF. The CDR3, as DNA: TGTGCCAGCAGCTTAGCCGGAACAGGGACGTACAATGAGCAGTTCTTC.

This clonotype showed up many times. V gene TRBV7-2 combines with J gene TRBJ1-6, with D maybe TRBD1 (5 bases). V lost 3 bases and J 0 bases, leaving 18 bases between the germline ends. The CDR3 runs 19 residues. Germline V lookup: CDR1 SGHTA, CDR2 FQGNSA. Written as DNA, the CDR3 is TGTGCCAGCAGCTTGATATATCGGACACATAGCTCCTATAATTCACCCCTCCACTTT. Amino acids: CASSLIYRTHSSYNSPLHF. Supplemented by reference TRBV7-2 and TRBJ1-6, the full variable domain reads GAGVSQSPSNKVTEKGKDVELRCDPISGHTALYWYRQSLGQGLEFLIYFQGNSAPDKSGLPSDRFSAERTGGSVSTLTIQRTQQEDSAVYLCASSLIYRTHSSYNSPLHFGNGTRLTVT.

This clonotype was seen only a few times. CDR3 nucleotide sequence: TGTGCCAGTAGTATAGAGTCCGTCAATCAGCCCCAGCATTTT. Translation gives CASSIESVNQPQHF. J is TRBJ1-5 and V is TRBV19; the D is unclear. The CDR3 extends over 14 amino acids. The germline V gene has CDR1 LNHDA and CDR2 SQIVND (reference sequence). V was trimmed by 0 bases and J by 3 bases, leaving 6 bases between them. The variable domain in full, completed from reference TRBV19 and TRBJ1-5, reads DGGITQSPKYLFRKEGQNVTLSCEQNLNHDAMYWYRQDPGQGLRLIYYSQIVNDFQKGDIAEGYSVSREKKESFPLTVTSAQKNPTAFYLCASSIESVNQPQHFGDGTRLSIL.

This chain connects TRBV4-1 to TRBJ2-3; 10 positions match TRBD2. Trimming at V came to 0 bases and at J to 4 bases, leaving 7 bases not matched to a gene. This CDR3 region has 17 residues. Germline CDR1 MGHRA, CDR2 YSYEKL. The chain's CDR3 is CASSQDPSGRSSDTQYF. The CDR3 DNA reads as TGCGCCAGCAGCCAAGATCCTAGCGGGAGATCGTCAGATACGCAGTATTTT.

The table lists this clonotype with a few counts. The CDR3 protein is CASSLLSAGGYDTGELFF. The CDR3 coding sequence is TGTGCCAGCAGCTTATTATCCGCAGGGGGCTACGACACCGGGGAGCTGTTTTTT. The chain recombines TRBV7-2 with TRBJ2-2; 8 bases map to TRBD1. This CDR3 contains 18 residues. Per germline, CDR1 SGHTA and CDR2 FQGNSA. V was clipped by 2 bases and J by 3 bases; unmatched bases: 11.

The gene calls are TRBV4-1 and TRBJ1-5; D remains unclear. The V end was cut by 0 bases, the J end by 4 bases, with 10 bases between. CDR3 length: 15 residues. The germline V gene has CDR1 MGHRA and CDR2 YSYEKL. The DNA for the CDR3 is TGCGCCAGCAGCCAAGAAGGGTATAGGAATCAGCCCCAGCATTTT. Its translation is CASSQEGYRNQPQHF.

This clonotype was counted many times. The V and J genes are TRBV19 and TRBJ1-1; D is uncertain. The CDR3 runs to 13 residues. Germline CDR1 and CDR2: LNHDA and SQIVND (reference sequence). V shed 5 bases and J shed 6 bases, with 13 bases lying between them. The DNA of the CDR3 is TGTGCCAGTAGTGCGAACGGGATCGCTGAAGCTTTCTTT. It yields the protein CASSANGIAEAFF. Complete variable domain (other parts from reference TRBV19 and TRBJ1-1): DGGITQSPKYLFRKEGQNVTLSCEQNLNHDAMYWYRQDPGQGLRLIYYSQIVNDFQKGDIAEGYSVSREKKESFPLTVTSAQKNPTAFYLCASSANGIAEAFFGQGTRLTVV.